This T cell receptor beta chain was retrieved from a study of T cells after yellow fever vaccination. Study details: Low-cell-number fractions were prepared with SMART-Seq v4 Ultra Low Input.

On this clonotype: The antigen is not known.

5'RACE template switching produced TCR cDNA carrying a universal primer site and UMIs. TCRdb called the 5' RACE reads again in MiXCR, with one record for every CDR3 protein. This table has 300,000 to 400,000 distinct CDR3 sequences, about 4% appearing once. This CDR3 has 15 amino acids. Study-wide findings and caveats: Within FACS-sorted repertoires, abundant clonotypes contaminating from the bulk population could be present. Compared with primary, the secondary response was weaker and peaked at day 5, not 15.

This sequence was found in a man between 18 and 35 years old who received the YFV17D yellow fever vaccine. The sample was PBMCs, taken 5 days after the yellow fever booster vaccination. The chain uses TRBV21-1 and TRBJ2-3; TRBD1, the D gene given by the table, was not confirmed from the DNA. TRBV21-1 is recorded as a pseudogene. This CDR3 is CASSCRDRAPDTQYF. The CDR3, as DNA: TGTGCCAGCAGCTGCCGGGACAGGGCCCCAGATACGCAGTATTTT.